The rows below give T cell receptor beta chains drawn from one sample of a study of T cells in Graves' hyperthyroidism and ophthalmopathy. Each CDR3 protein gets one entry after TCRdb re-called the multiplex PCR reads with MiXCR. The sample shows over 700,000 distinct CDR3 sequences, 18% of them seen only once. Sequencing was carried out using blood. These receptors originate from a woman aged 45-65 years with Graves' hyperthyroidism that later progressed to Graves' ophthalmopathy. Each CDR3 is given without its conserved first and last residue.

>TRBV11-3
ASSESGKGGELF
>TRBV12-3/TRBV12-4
ASSSDGSSYNSPLH
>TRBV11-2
ASSSTTGVSTEAF
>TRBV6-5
ASSPGGVAAQY
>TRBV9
ASGDLVGTEAF
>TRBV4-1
ASSQGGMNTEAF
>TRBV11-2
ASSLDHGRVETQY
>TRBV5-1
ASSKGQRIDNSPLH
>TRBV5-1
ASSLDRGLAGLYNEQF
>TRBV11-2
ASSQSTLDRRNQPQH
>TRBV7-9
ASSFTRNSGANVLT
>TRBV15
ATSGGTGGNTDTQY
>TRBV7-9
ASSPDRDHQPQH
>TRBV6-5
ASSYRSDTGRIEAF
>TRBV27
ASSLDPSSYNSPLH
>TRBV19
ASSMGGDQPQH
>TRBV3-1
ASSTGTLRNEQF
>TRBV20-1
SARDHGWGAVGTQY
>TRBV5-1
ASRSQGVVNTEAF
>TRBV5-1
ASSYNRGHEEKLF
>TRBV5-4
ASSFGTAQQETQY
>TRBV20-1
SAKGPKEAYEQY
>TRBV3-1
ASSQDPAGTYNEQF
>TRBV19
ASSIEGTGAVEF
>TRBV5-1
ASSPGDRGQETQY
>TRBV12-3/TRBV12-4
ASSFSSSRRPGSYEQY
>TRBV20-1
SARDGTGAPSNQPQH
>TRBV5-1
ASSRDSQATNEKLF
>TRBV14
ASSQGLGGAQSSPLH
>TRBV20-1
SATLDLSYGYT
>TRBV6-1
ASSPDRGISQPQH
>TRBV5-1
ASSYWDRLAANYGYT
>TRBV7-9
ASSFRRGNYGYT